This paragraph covers one T cell receptor (beta chain) sequence. This entry belongs to a study of blood T cell repertoires in COVID-19. Across the study: T cells, B-cell-depleted T cells, or PBMCs supplied cDNA or gDNA.

Grouping used clinical history reported by participants in a survey and questionnaire. Two consecutive negative NP/OP PCR tests, clearance, or resolved symptoms defined Cohort 3 recovery. Germline V gene data show CDR1 as LNHDA and CDR2 as SQIVND (reference sequence). The CDR3 runs 14 residues. The V and J ends lost 3 bases and 7 bases respectively, with 15 bases between them. Authors' processing steps: Researchers report that nucleated cell counts were estimated from reference gene primer amplification. Method: immunoSEQ multiplex PCR; TCRdb's copy keeps in-frame clones and lacks some. D and trimming were read from the DNA, whereas the V and J calls and clone size are those reported in that table. The sample lists some 300,000 clones, 75% to 90% seen once, with about 9.5% in the top ten.

This clonotype was sampled from a woman in her 40s who had recovered from COVID-19. Sequenced sample: PBMCs or T cells enriched from blood (not recorded which). The gene calls are TRBV19 and TRBJ2-5; possibly TRBD2 for D (5 bases). The CDR3 DNA sequence: TGTGCCAGTAGTATCGACTACACCATGGGGACCCAGTACTTC. It specifies CASSIDYTMGTQYF.